The 4 T cell receptor beta chains reported below all come from one sample, sequenced in a study of T cells expressing NK-cell markers. After re-calling the 5' RACE reads, TCRdb lists one entry per CDR3 protein, DNA absent. The sample includes 200,000 to 300,000 distinct CDR3 sequences. Sequenced: blood T cells: a sorted CD56 or NKG2C T cell subset, CD4+ or CD8+ T cells, or bulk PBMC T cells (not recorded which). The receptors originated from a woman aged 18 to 75 in good health.

The chain uses TRBV20-1 and TRBJ2-1; TCRdb selects TRBD1, and the lack of DNA leaves this call unchecked. The germline CDR1 and CDR2 sequences are DFQATT and SNEGSKA (reference sequence). This CDR3 region has 15 residues. The CDR3 loop reads CSADRGPSSYNEQFF.

This chain links TRBV29-1 with TRBJ2-2; TCRdb designates TRBD2, a call that cannot be tested without DNA. From germline, CDR1 is SQVTM and CDR2 ANQGSEA. This CDR3 comprises 13 residues. The CDR3 reads CSVAPVAGGELFF.

V usage is TRBV20-1 and J usage is TRBJ2-1; absent DNA, TCRdb's TRBD2 call cannot be checked. The CDR3 runs 15 residues. Germline CDR1 DFQATT, CDR2 SNEGSKA (reference sequence). CDR3 protein: CSARGWSATNNEQFF.

The chain carries TRBV20-1 and TRBJ2-7. Germline loops: CDR1 DFQATT, CDR2 SNEGSKA (reference sequence). The CDR3 runs 11 residues. The CDR3 reads CSARQHYEQYF.